This T cell receptor beta chain was captured in a study of read filtering for tumor transcriptome and immune sequencing. In the study overall: After DNase treatment, RNA was made into whole-transcriptome libraries. RNA-seq yielded only 85 to 1273 TCR reads, IR-seq about 3.5 to 11 million.

This clonotype came up many times. Its antigen remains unidentified. From approximately 430 ng of RNA, a library with molecular barcoded alpha/delta and beta/gamma adaptors was made. TCRdb re-analysed the reads in MiXCR, keeping a single row per CDR3 protein. The sample shows about 38,000 distinct CDR3 sequences, about 15% of them seen only once. The CDR3 consists of 14 residues. Trimming stripped 2 bases from V and 5 bases from J, with 12 bases between. Germline-derived CDR1 and CDR2 are SGHTA and FQGNSA. Overall study findings and caveats: This fraction held mixed bone marrow immune cells after CD138-negative sorting.

The chain is built from TRBV7-2 and TRBJ2-5; D ambiguous. Sample: a population of CD138-negative cells sorted from bone marrow. This clonotype was sampled from a donor at least 40 years old with multiple myeloma. The CDR3 reads CASSLMVGQETQYF. The CDR3 region has the DNA TGTGCCAGCAGCTTAATGGTAGGCCAGGAGACCCAGTACTTC.